These T cell receptor beta chains were read from a single sample in a study of blood T cell repertoires in COVID-19. TCRdb's copy holds only in-frame clones and misses some; the assay was immunoSEQ multiplex PCR. The table includes hundreds of thousands of clones, about nine tenths detected once. The sequenced sample consisted of PBMCs or T cells enriched from blood (not recorded which). These TCRs come from a man aged 30 to 39 who had recovered from COVID-19. The CDR3 runs from the conserved cysteine through the conserved F or W. A D gene is named only where the DNA matches it firmly. Some rows have no size entry. The others give once, few or many, or a class for an expanded clone.

j_gene,v_gene,abundance,len,d_gene,CDR3aa,CDR3nt
TRBJ2-1,TRBV18,few,12,-,CASSFSQNEQFF,TGTGCCAGCTCATTTAGCCAGAATGAGCAGTTCTTC
TRBJ2-1,TRBV7-2,-,12,TRBD2,CASGRADNEQFF,TGTGCCAGCGGGAGGGCCGACAATGAGCAGTTCTTC
TRBJ2-5,TRBV6-5,-,16,TRBD2,CASSYSTSGGQETQYF,TGTGCCAGCAGTTACTCGACTAGCGGGGGGCAAGAGACCCAGTACTTC
TRBJ1-1,TRBV12-3/TRBV12-4,once,13,-,CASRALGSAEAFF,TGTGCCAGCAGAGCACTTGGTTCGGCTGAAGCTTTCTTT
TRBJ1-1,TRBV5-1,-,16,-,CASSLDTGGVGTEAFF,TGCGCCAGCAGCTTGGACACAGGAGGGGTCGGCACTGAAGCTTTCTTT
TRBJ1-1,TRBV12-3/TRBV12-4,-,13,-,CASSLEGRTEAFF,TGTGCCAGCAGTTTAGAGGGGAGGACTGAAGCTTTCTTT
TRBJ2-1,TRBV29-1,few,18,-,CSVEPTDSSAGRHNEQFF,TGCAGCGTTGAACCTACAGATTCTTCAGCAGGTCGACACAATGAGCAGTTCTTC
TRBJ2-5,TRBV3-1/TRBV3-2,-,13,-,CASSLGLPETQYF,TGTGCCAGCAGCCTGGGACTGCCAGAGACCCAGTACTTC
TRBJ1-4,TRBV6-6,-,19,TRBD1,CASSRPPQGEGATNEKLFF,TGTGCCAGCAGTCGGCCCCCGCAGGGGGAAGGGGCAACTAATGAAAAACTGTTTTTT
TRBJ1-5,TRBV5-8,-,16,-,CASSLAFQGSNQPQHF,TGTGCCAGCAGCTTGGCGTTCCAGGGAAGCAATCAGCCCCAGCATTTT
TRBJ2-7,TRBV3-1/TRBV3-2,-,15,TRBD1,CASSPWTGALGEQYF,TGTGCCAGCAGCCCCTGGACAGGGGCTCTCGGCGAGCAGTACTTC
TRBJ1-3,TRBV7-9,-,16,TRBD1,CASSLIDRAAGNTIYF,TGTGCCAGCAGCTTAATCGACAGGGCTGCTGGAAACACCATATATTTT
TRBJ1-2,TRBV27,-,15,-,CASMRSDNKGYGYTF,TGTGCCAGCATGAGGTCGGACAATAAGGGCTATGGCTACACCTTC
TRBJ2-3,TRBV28,once,16,TRBD1,CASSLRDSDRTDTQYF,TGTGCCAGCAGTCTACGGGACAGCGACCGCACAGATACGCAGTATTTT
TRBJ2-1,TRBV5-1,-,17,TRBD2,CASSPTSGRVSYNEQFF,TGCGCCAGCAGCCCTACTAGCGGGAGGGTCTCCTACAATGAGCAGTTCTTC
TRBJ1-1,TRBV6-5,-,16,-,CASSYSAGRDPTEAFF,TGTGCCAGCAGTTACTCGGCAGGGCGGGATCCCACTGAAGCTTTCTTT
TRBJ1-4,TRBV2,-,15,-,CASRVAAVTNEKLFF,TGTGCCAGCAGGGTCGCGGCGGTAACTAATGAAAAACTGTTTTTT
TRBJ2-7,TRBV7-6,-,18,-,CASSLRLAGRTVSYEQYF,TGTGCCAGCAGCTTACGTTTGGCAGGGCGGACCGTATCCTACGAGCAGTACTTC
TRBJ2-2,TRBV3-1/TRBV3-2,-,15,TRBD1,CASSLWTGESGELFF,TGTGCCAGCAGCCTCTGGACAGGGGAATCCGGGGAGCTGTTTTTT
TRBJ1-2,TRBV7-9,-,12,-,CASSLGALGYTF,TGTGCCAGCAGCTTAGGCGCGTTAGGCTACACCTTC
TRBJ2-3,TRBV27,once,17,TRBD2,CASSLSIAGDRRDTQYF,TGTGCCAGCAGTTTATCGATAGCGGGGGACCGGAGAGATACGCAGTATTTT
TRBJ2-3,TRBV29-1,-,17,-,CSVEELEAGGPTDTQYF,TGCAGCGTTGAAGAATTGGAAGCGGGCGGACCCACAGATACGCAGTATTTT
TRBJ2-1,TRBV19,-,15,TRBD2,CASSTGLAGGPGEFF,TGTGCCAGTAGTACGGGACTAGCGGGAGGGCCAGGGGAGTTCTTC
TRBJ2-5,TRBV7-8,-,12,-,CASSPEAETQYF,TGTGCCAGCAGCCCCGAGGCGGAGACCCAGTACTTC
TRBJ1-3,TRBV30,-,14,-,CAWDALGSGNTIYF,TGTGCCTGGGACGCTCTCGGGTCGGGAAACACCATATATTTT
TRBJ1-1,TRBV10-2,few,12,-,CASGAGQTEAFF,TGCGCCAGCGGGGCAGGGCAAACTGAAGCTTTCTTT
TRBJ2-3,TRBV5-1,-,19,TRBD2,CASSSGLAGGPGRTDTQYF,TGCGCCAGCAGCTCTGGACTAGCGGGAGGGCCAGGTCGAACAGATACGCAGTATTTT
TRBJ2-1,TRBV7-6,-,17,TRBD1,CASSSRTGLRSNNEQFF,TGTGCCAGCAGCTCAAGGACAGGACTTCGTTCTAACAATGAGCAGTTCTTC
TRBJ2-1,TRBV5-4,-,15,TRBD2,CASSLAPGTSDEQFF,TGTGCCAGCAGCTTGGCTCCCGGGACTAGCGATGAGCAGTTCTTC
TRBJ1-6,TRBV2,-,12,-,CASGTGNSPLHF,TGTGCCAGCGGCACAGGGAATTCACCCCTCCACTTT
TRBJ1-5,TRBV5-1,-,15,-,CASSLDGQSNQPQHF,TGCGCCAGCAGCTTGGATGGACAGAGCAATCAGCCCCAGCATTTT
TRBJ2-7,TRBV5-1,-,12,-,CASSGGATEQYF,TGCGCCAGCAGCGGGGGCGCGACCGAGCAGTACTTC
TRBJ2-3,TRBV7-2,-,17,TRBD2,CASSPPRGLAGFNTQYF,TGTGCCAGCAGCCCGCCTAGGGGACTAGCGGGGTTTAATACGCAGTATTTT
TRBJ1-3,TRBV7-9,-,17,TRBD1,CASSSSVWDREGNTIYF,TGTGCCAGCAGCTCTAGCGTCTGGGACAGGGAGGGAAACACCATATATTTT
TRBJ2-3,TRBV7-8,-,17,-,CASSLVSLEPARNTQYF,TGTGCCAGCAGCTTGGTATCCCTCGAGCCCGCCAGGAATACGCAGTATTTT
TRBJ2-3,TRBV5-6,-,18,TRBD1,CASSRTGTGLWGTDTQYF,TGTGCCAGCAGCCGGACCGGGACAGGGCTGTGGGGCACAGATACGCAGTATTTT
TRBJ2-7,TRBV7-9,-,14,TRBD1,CASSQGRGPDEQYF,TGTGCCAGCAGCCAGGGAAGGGGGCCGGACGAGCAGTACTTC